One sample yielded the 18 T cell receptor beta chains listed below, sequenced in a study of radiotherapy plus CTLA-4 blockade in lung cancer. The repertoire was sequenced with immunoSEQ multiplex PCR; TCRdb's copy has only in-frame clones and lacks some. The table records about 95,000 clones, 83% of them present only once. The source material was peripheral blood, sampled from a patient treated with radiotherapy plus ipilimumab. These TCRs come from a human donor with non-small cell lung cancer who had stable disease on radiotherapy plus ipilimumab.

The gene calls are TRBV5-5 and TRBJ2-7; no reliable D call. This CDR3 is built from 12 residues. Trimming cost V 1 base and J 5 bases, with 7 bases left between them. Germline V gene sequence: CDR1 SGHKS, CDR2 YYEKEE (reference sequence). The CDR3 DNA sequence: TGTGCCAGCAGCTTGAAGGTCGACGAGCAGTACTTC. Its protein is CASSLKVDEQYF.

CDR3 coding DNA: TGTGCCAGCTCCCCGCGGGGGTCTGATTACGAGCAGTACTTC. It is translated as CASSPRGSDYEQYF. This rearrangement joins TRBV18 to TRBJ2-7; 7 nucleotides agree with TRBD2. Germline CDR1 reads KGHSH; CDR2 reads LQKENI. This CDR3 comprises 14 residues. The junction had 9 bases not matched to a gene; V was cut back by 6 bases and J by 4 bases.

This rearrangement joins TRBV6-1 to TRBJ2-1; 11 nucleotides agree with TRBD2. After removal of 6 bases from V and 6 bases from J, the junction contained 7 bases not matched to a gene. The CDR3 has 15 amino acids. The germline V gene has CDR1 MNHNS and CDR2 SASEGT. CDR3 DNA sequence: TGTGCCAGCAGGTATACTAGCGGGAGAGGCAATGAGCAGTTCTTC. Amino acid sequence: CASRYTSGRGNEQFF.

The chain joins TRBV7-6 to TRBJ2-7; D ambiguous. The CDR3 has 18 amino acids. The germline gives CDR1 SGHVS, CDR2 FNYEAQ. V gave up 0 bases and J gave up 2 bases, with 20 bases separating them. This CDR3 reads CASSLALAGSGRTYEQYF. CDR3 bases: TGTGCCAGCAGCTTAGCGCTGGCTGGCTCGGGTCGCACCTACGAGCAGTACTTC.

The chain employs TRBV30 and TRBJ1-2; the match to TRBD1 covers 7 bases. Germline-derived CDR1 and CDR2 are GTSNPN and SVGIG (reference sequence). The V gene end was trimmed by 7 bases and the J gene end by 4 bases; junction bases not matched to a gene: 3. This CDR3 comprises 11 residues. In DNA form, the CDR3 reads TGTGCCTATGGACAGGCCTATGGCTACACCTTC. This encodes CAYGQAYGYTF.

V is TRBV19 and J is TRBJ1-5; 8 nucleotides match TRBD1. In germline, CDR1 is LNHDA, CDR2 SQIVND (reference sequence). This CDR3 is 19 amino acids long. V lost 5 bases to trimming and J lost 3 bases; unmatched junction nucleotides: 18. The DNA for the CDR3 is TGTGCCAGTAGTTCCATAGGAGTGGGGACAGGCTCTCTCAATCAGCCCCAGCATTTT. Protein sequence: CASSSIGVGTGSLNQPQHF.

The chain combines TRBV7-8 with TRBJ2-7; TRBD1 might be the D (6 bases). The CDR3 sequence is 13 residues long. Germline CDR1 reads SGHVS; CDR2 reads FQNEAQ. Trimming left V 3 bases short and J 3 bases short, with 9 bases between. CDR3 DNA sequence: TGTGCCAGCAGCTTTCTACAGGGCTACGAGCAGTACTTC. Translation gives CASSFLQGYEQYF.

The CDR3 bases are TGTGCCAGCACCGAACTAGCGGGGGGAACAGATACGCAGTATTTT. Translating gives CASTELAGGTDTQYF. The rearrangement uses TRBV2 and TRBJ2-3; 12 bases align to TRBD2. The CDR3 is 15 residues long. Germline lookup yields CDR1 SNHLY and CDR2 FYNNEI. V gave up 7 bases and J gave up 3 bases; unmatched junction bases: 5.

CDR3 residues: CASTQRWGNQPQHF. The CDR3 region has the DNA TGTGCCAGCACCCAGAGGTGGGGCAATCAGCCCCAGCATTTT. This rearrangement joins TRBV6-6 to TRBJ1-5; D gene ambiguous. CDR1 is MNHNY, CDR2 SVGAGI, per germline (reference sequence). The CDR3 length is 14 residues. V dropped 7 bases and J dropped 2 bases, with 12 bases sitting between them.

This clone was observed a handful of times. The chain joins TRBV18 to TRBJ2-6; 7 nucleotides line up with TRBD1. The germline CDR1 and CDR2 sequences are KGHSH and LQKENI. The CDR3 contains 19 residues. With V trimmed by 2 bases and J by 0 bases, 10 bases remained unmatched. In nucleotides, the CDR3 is TGTGCCAGCTCACCAACATCCCAGACAGGGCGCTCTGGGGCCAACGTCCTGACTTTC. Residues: CASSPTSQTGRSGANVLTF. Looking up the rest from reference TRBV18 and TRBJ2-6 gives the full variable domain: NAGVMQNPRHLVRRRGQEARLRCSPMKGHSHVYWYRQLPEEGLKFMVYLQKENIIDESGMPKERFSAEFPKEGPSILRIQQVVRGDSAAYFCASSPTSQTGRSGANVLTFGAGSRLTVL.

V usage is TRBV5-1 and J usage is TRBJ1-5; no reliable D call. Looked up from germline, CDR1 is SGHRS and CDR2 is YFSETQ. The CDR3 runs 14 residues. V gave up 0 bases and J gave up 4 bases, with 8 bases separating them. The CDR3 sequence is CASSLGEVNQPQHF. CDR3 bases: TGCGCCAGCAGCTTGGGGGAGGTAAATCAGCCCCAGCATTTT.

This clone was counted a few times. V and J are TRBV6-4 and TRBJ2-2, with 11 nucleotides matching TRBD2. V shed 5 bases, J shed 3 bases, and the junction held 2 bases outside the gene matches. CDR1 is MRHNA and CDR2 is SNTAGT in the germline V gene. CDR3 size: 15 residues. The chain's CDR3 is CASSPGLADTGELFF. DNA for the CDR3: TGTGCCAGCAGTCCGGGACTAGCGGACACCGGGGAGCTGTTTTTT.

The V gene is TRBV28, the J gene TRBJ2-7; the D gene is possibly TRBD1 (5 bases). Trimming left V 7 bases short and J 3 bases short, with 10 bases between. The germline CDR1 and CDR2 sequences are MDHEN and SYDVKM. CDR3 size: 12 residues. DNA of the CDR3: TGTGCCAGCAAACCAGACAGCTACGAGCAGTACTTC. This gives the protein CASKPDSYEQYF. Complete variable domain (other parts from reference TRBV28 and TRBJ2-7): DVKVTQSSRYLVKRTGEKVFLECVQDMDHENMFWYRQDPGLGLRLIYFSYDVKMKEKGDIPEGYSVSREKKERFSLILESASTNQTSMYLCASKPDSYEQYFGPGTRLTVT.

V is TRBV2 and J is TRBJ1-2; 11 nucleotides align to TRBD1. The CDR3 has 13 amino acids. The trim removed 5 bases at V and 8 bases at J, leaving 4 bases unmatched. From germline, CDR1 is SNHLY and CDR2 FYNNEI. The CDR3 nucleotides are TGTGCCAGCAGTTCGGACAGGGGGCGCGGCTACACCTTC. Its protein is CASSSDRGRGYTF.

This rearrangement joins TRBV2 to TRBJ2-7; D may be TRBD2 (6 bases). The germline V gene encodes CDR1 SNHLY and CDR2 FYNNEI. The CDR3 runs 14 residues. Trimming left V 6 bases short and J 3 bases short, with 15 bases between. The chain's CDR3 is CASSRDSTVYEQYF. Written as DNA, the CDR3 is TGTGCCAGCAGCCGGGACTCTACCGTCTACGAGCAGTACTTC.

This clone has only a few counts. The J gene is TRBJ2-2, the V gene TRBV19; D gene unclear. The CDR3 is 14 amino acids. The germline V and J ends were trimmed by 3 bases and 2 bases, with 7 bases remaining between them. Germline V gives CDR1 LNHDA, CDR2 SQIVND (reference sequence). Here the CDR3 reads CASSMRGNTGELFF. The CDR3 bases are TGTGCCAGTAGTATGAGAGGAAACACCGGGGAGCTGTTTTTT.

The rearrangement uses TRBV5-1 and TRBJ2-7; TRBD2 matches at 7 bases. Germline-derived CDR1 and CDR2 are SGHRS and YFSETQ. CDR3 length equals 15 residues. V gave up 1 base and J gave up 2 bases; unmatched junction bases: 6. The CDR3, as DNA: TGCGCCAGCAGCTTGAGGCTAGCGGACGCCTACGAGCAGTACTTC. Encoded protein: CASSLRLADAYEQYF. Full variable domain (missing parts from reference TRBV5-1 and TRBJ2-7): KAGVTQTPRYLIKTRGQQVTLSCSPISGHRSVSWYQQTPGQGLQFLFEYFSETQRNKGNFPGRFSGRQFSNSRSEMNVSTLELGDSALYLCASSLRLADAYEQYFGPGTRLTVT.

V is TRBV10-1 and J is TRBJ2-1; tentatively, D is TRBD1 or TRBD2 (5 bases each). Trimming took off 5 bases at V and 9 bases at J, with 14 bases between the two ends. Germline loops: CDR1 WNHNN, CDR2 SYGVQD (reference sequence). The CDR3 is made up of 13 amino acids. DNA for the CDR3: TGCGCCAGCAGTTTGGGACCGATGAGTGAGCAGTTCTTC. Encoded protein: CASSLGPMSEQFF.